This record looks at one T cell receptor beta chain sequence and its context. What it binds is unknown. CDR3 length: 14 residues. The trim removed 3 bases at V and 8 bases at J, leaving 3 bases unmatched. Germline values: CDR1 SGDLS, CDR2 YYNGEE. This sample is part of a study of T cell responses to AZD1222 COVID-19 vaccine. General study results and limits: Seropositive status at baseline applied to only five or six AZD1222 recipients.

This table comes from immunoSEQ multiplex PCR, and its TCRdb copy is limited to in-frame clones, with some not included. Altogether roughly 140,000 clones are present, around 90% being singletons, with the ten largest covering 1.5% to 2%. Sample: peripheral blood, taken on day 0 of AZD1222 vaccination. The source of this sequence is an adult in good health. V usage is TRBV9 and J usage is TRBJ1-4, with 11 bases that match TRBD1. CDR3 region: CASSAWDRGEKLFF. In nucleotides, the CDR3 is TGTGCCAGCAGCGCCTGGGACAGGGGGGAAAAACTGTTTTTT.